This paragraph covers one T cell receptor beta chain sequence. Antigen specificity is unknown. This CDR3 spans 13 amino acids. Germline V gene sequence: CDR1 SNHLY, CDR2 FYNNEI. The V end was cut by 8 bases, the J end by 4 bases, with 14 bases between. The sample providers were healthy Caucasian people from Russia, aged roughly 6 to 90. The second PCR ran about 7 to 12 cycles with a sample-barcoded 5' primer and J-beta primers. MiXCR was run by TCRdb on the 5' RACE reads, yielding one entry per CDR3 protein. This table holds about 640,000 distinct CDR3 sequences, under 30% found once. These data originate in a study of blood T cells in healthy people across ages. General study points: Getting older went along with TCR beta diversity per million T cells dropping roughly linearly. Donors of long life had a larger count of naive CD4+ cells and greater diversity than aged donors.

The V call is TRBV2, the J call TRBJ2-5; D gene uncertain. The source is a woman of 80 years or more in good health. Input material: blood. CDR3 sequence reads: CASLSTSLETQYF. The DNA for the CDR3 is TGTGCCAGCCTGTCCACCAGCCTAGAGACCCAGTACTTC.